Presented here are 23 T cell receptor beta chains from one specimen sequenced in a study of shared clonotypes between healthy human individuals. Measured with immunoSEQ multiplex PCR; TCRdb has only the in-frame clones, and not every one. The profile shows hundreds of thousands of clones, 76% of them singletons. Sequencing was performed on PBMCs. The receptors come from a middle-aged woman in good health. Some clones in this sample may be carry-over from other donors' samples.

The V and J genes are TRBV6-5 and TRBJ1-4; 7 bases map to TRBD1. Germline V gene data show CDR1 as MNHEY and CDR2 as SVGAGI. This CDR3 spans 16 amino acids. The V gene end was trimmed by 4 bases and the J gene end by 0 bases; junction bases not matched to a gene: 5. CDR3 in amino acids: CASSWDRFSTNEKLFF. CDR3 DNA: TGTGCCAGCAGTTGGGACAGATTCTCAACTAATGAAAAACTGTTTTTT.

J is TRBJ1-2 and V is TRBV5-5; D is perhaps TRBD1 (5 bases). Trimming left V 4 bases short and J 5 bases short, with 21 bases between. The CDR3 runs to 16 residues. Looked up from germline, CDR1 is SGHKS and CDR2 is YYEKEE (reference sequence). The CDR3 coding sequence is TGTGCCAGCAGCGTTTCCCCCCTGACAGACATATATGGCTACACCTTC. Translating gives CASSVSPLTDIYGYTF.

This clone appeared a few times. This rearrangement joins TRBV5-1 to TRBJ1-2; 7 bases fit TRBD1. This CDR3 comprises 14 residues. Germline values: CDR1 SGHRS, CDR2 YFSETQ. The J segment lost 4 bases and the V segment lost 3 bases, leaving 6 bases of the junction unmatched. The CDR3: CASSYTGEGYGYTF. In DNA form, the CDR3 reads TGCGCCAGCAGCTATACAGGGGAAGGCTATGGCTACACCTTC.

V usage is TRBV15 and J usage is TRBJ2-5; maybe TRBD2 (7 bases). With 0 bases removed from V and 5 bases from J, the gap between germline ends came to 19 bases. The CDR3 has 17 amino acids. CDR1 and CDR2 (germline): LNHNV, YYDKDF (reference sequence). CDR3 sequence reads: CATSRDLGRGAGETQYF. CDR3 bases: TGTGCCACCAGCAGAGATCTGGGGAGGGGGGCTGGTGAGACCCAGTACTTC.

On this clone itself: Other DNA sequences within the sample encode an identical CDR3. The chain has TRBV28 and TRBJ1-1, with D unclear. Germline V gene lookup returns CDR1 MDHEN and CDR2 SYDVKM. There are 11 residues in the CDR3. Trimming pared 3 bases from V and 5 bases from J, leaving 4 bases between. CDR3 coding DNA: TGTGCCAGCAGTTTTCGTACTGAAGCTTTCTTT. This codes for CASSFRTEAFF.

This clone has a handful of counts. The chain joins TRBV30 to TRBJ2-3; the D gene is possibly TRBD2 (6 bases). The CDR3 contains 13 residues. Germline-derived CDR1 and CDR2 are GTSNPN and SVGIG (reference sequence). V was cut by 5 bases and J by 4 bases, with 13 bases left in between. This CDR3 is CAWGGKASDTQYF. CDR3 coding DNA: TGTGCCTGGGGGGGGAAGGCTTCAGATACGCAGTATTTT.

The chain carries TRBV18 and TRBJ1-3; unclear D gene. Germline V CDR1 and CDR2: KGHSH, LQKENI. With 1 base removed from V and 1 base from J, the gap between germline ends came to 14 bases. This CDR3 is built from 17 residues. The CDR3 nucleotides are TGTGCCAGCTCACCACTGCAGTTGGCGGATTCTGGAAACACCATATATTTT. Translation gives CASSPLQLADSGNTIYF.

This chain joins TRBV9 and TRBJ2-5; tentative D call: TRBD2 (5 bases). The CDR3 consists of 15 residues. V was trimmed by 4 bases and J by 5 bases, leaving 18 bases between them. The V gene's germline CDR1 is SGDLS and CDR2 YYNGEE. The DNA for the CDR3 is TGTGCCAGCAGCCCTTCGGCTTATTCGGGGGAGACCCAGTACTTC. It translates to CASSPSAYSGETQYF.

The V gene is TRBV4-1, the J gene TRBJ1-1, with D maybe TRBD1 (5 bases). The ends were cut back, 3 bases at V and 1 base at J, with 9 bases in the middle. The CDR3 contains 14 residues. Germline CDR1 is MGHRA and CDR2 is YSYEKL. The CDR3 protein is CASSHNTGNTEAFF. The CDR3 bases are TGCGCCAGCAGCCACAATACAGGGAACACTGAAGCTTTCTTT.

The J gene is TRBJ2-5, the V gene TRBV7-9; a possible D gene is TRBD1 (6 bases). Germline V gene data show CDR1 as SEHNR and CDR2 as FQNEAQ (reference sequence). This CDR3 region has 14 residues. With 3 bases removed from V and 0 bases from J, the gap between germline ends came to 8 bases. The CDR3 nucleotides read TGTGCCAGCAGCTTCACAGGGTACCAAGAGACCCAGTACTTC. Translation: CASSFTGYQETQYF.

This rearrangement joins TRBV7-2 to TRBJ2-3, with D possibly TRBD2 on 5 matching bases. The germline V gene encodes CDR1 SGHTA and CDR2 FQGNSA. This CDR3 contains 15 residues. V dropped 5 bases and J dropped 1 base, with 13 bases sitting between them. For the CDR3, the DNA is TGTGCCAGCAGCACCGCTAGCTTTGGCACAGATACGCAGTATTTT. This codes for CASSTASFGTDTQYF.

The chain combines TRBV5-1 with TRBJ2-7; 7 nucleotides match TRBD1. This CDR3 is built from 14 residues. Germline CDR1 and CDR2: SGHRS and YFSETQ. J lost 0 bases, V lost 3 bases, and 3 bases had no gene match. The CDR3 region has the DNA TGCGCCAGCAGCTCAGGGGGTTCCTCCTACGAGCAGTACTTC. This codes for CASSSGGSSYEQYF.

Remarks on this clone: With a far larger clone one base away, a read error is the likely cause. The sample carries other DNA sequences with the same CDR3. The chain carries TRBV5-1 and TRBJ1-1; a weak D match, TRBD1 (5 bases). Germline V lookup: CDR1 SGHRS, CDR2 YFSETQ. Trimming cost V 4 bases and J 5 bases, with 15 bases left between them. This CDR3 is 14 amino acids long. In DNA form, the CDR3 reads TGCGCCAGCAGCCCTCGAGGGGCTTGGACTGAAGCTTTCTTT. Translated, it gives CASSPRGAWTEAFF.

This chain links TRBV5-1 with TRBJ2-5; 8 nucleotides line up with TRBD2. The CDR3 is made up of 16 amino acids. Looked up from germline, CDR1 is SGHRS and CDR2 is YFSETQ. The trim removed 1 base at V and 0 bases at J, leaving 5 bases unmatched. The CDR3 nucleotides read TGCGCCAGCAGCTTGTGGGGTAGCGGGAACCAAGAGACCCAGTACTTC. Its translation: CASSLWGSGNQETQYF.

The chain employs TRBV6-1 and TRBJ1-5; unclear D gene. Trimming shortened V by 4 bases and J by 3 bases, and 10 bases separated the two germline ends. Germline V lookup: CDR1 MNHNS, CDR2 SASEGT. The CDR3 is 14 residues long. In DNA, the CDR3 is TGTGCCAGCAGTGGCAGACTAATCAATCAGCCCCAGCATTTT. Protein product: CASSGRLINQPQHF.

This chain links TRBV4-2 with TRBJ2-7, with TRBD2 matching 12 bases. This CDR3 is built from 16 residues. With 5 bases clipped from V and 6 bases from J, the junction kept 11 bases outside the gene matches. Germline V gene lookup returns CDR1 LGHNA and CDR2 YNFKEQ. As DNA, the CDR3 is TGTGCCAGCAGCTACACAGCTAGCGGGAGGGCCGGCGAGCAGTACTTC. Translated: CASSYTASGRAGEQYF.

This clone was seen a handful of times. The chain recombines TRBV5-1 with TRBJ1-5; a weak D match, TRBD1 (5 bases). Germline V gene sequence: CDR1 SGHRS, CDR2 YFSETQ. The V gene lost 0 bases and the J gene lost 7 bases, with 14 bases spanning the gap. There are 15 residues in the CDR3. The CDR3 DNA follows: TGCGCCAGCAGCTTGGATGGGGGTCCGCAACAGCCCCAGCATTTT. This codes for CASSLDGGPQQPQHF.

This clone is medium-sized (0.01 to 0.1%) within its sample. The chain employs TRBV4-1 and TRBJ2-1; D may be TRBD1 (6 bases). Germline CDR1 is MGHRA and CDR2 is YSYEKL. Trimming took 5 bases from V and 9 from J, leaving 14 bases between them. The length of the CDR3 is 13 residues. CDR3 protein: CASSFPGTFEQFF. The CDR3 DNA sequence: TGCGCCAGCAGCTTCCCCGGGACATTTGAGCAGTTCTTC.

Note on this clone: This likely traces to a read error, being one base from a far larger clone. The chain uses TRBV30 and TRBJ2-5; weak D call: TRBD1 (5 bases). Per the germline V gene, CDR1 is GTSNPN and CDR2 is SVGIG (reference sequence). Trimming took 1 base from V and 1 from J, leaving 13 bases between them. CDR3 length: 15 amino acids. CDR3 DNA sequence: TGTGCCTGGAGTGCACTCGGACACGGCCAAGAGACCCAGTACTTC. This gives the protein CAWSALGHGQETQYF.

Comments on this clone: Just one base apart from a much larger clone, this may be a read error. The sample has other DNA sequences that encode this CDR3 too. This chain joins TRBV10-2 and TRBJ2-3; unclear D gene. There are 16 residues in the CDR3. Germline CDR1 and CDR2: WSHSY and SAAADI. This chain's CDR3 is CASSESEDPSTDTQYF. In DNA, the CDR3 is TGCGCCAGTAGTGAGTCCGAGGACCCAAGCACAGATACGCAGTATTTT.

J is TRBJ1-2 and V is TRBV7-6; D call uncertain. Trimming removed 5 bases at V and 4 bases at J, with 20 bases between. Looked up from germline, CDR1 is SGHVS and CDR2 is FNYEAQ. The CDR3 is 16 residues long. The CDR3 coding sequence is TGTGCCAGCAGCCCTGGGAGTCAGCTGAATTTCTATGGCTACACCTTC. Amino acids: CASSPGSQLNFYGYTF.

The J gene is TRBJ1-2, the V gene TRBV15; 9 nucleotides match TRBD1. The V and J ends lost 2 bases and 4 bases, in that order; junction bases with no gene match: 5. The germline gives CDR1 LNHNV, CDR2 YYDKDF (reference sequence). The CDR3 sequence is 15 residues long. CDR3 DNA: TGTGCCACCAGCAGAAACACAGGGGGCGGCTATGGCTACACCTTC. Translated, it gives CATSRNTGGGYGYTF. Looking up the rest from reference TRBV15 and TRBJ1-2 gives the full variable domain: DAMVIQNPRYQVTQFGKPVTLSCSQTLNHNVMYWYQQKSSQAPKLLFHYYDKDFNNEADTPDNFQSRRPNTSFCFLDIRSPGLGDTAMYLCATSRNTGGGYGYTFGSGTRLTVV.

CDR3 in DNA: TGCGCCAGCAGCTTCGACGGGAGCTCCTACAATGAGCAGTTCTTC. Protein product: CASSFDGSSYNEQFF. The rearrangement uses TRBV5-1 and TRBJ2-1; TRBD2 is a possible D gene (6 bases). Looked up from germline, CDR1 is SGHRS and CDR2 is YFSETQ. The CDR3 length is 15 residues. V dropped 2 bases and J dropped 0 bases, with 9 bases sitting between them.